This section outlines one TCR beta chain sequence together with its context. The antigen is undetermined. The sample belongs to a study of T cell clones after liver transplantation. General observations from the study: Donor-reactive sequences fell more than third party-reactive ones, suggesting partial deletion. Graft donor-reactive T cells possibly entered the graft instead of undergoing deletion. Post-transplant time points were not standardized, so conclusions are preliminary.

The protocol was immunoSEQ multiplex PCR, while the TCRdb copy is restricted to in-frame clones and leaves out a portion. The repertoire includes around 110,000 clones, approximately 90% of them detected once, and 0.8% to 0.9% sits in the top ten. Sequenced material: CD4+ T cells from blood, taken 12 months after liver transplant. This receptor was taken from a human patient who received a liver transplant. A subset of T cells may come from the graft donor.

The chain's CDR3 is CAYRIAGGGNEQFF. Written as DNA, the CDR3 is TGTGCCTACCGCATAGCGGGCGGGGGGAATGAGCAGTTCTTC. This sequence joins TRBV30 and TRBJ2-1, with 8 nucleotides matching TRBD2. The germline V gene has CDR1 GTSNPN and CDR2 SVGIG (reference sequence). V lost 7 bases, J lost 7 bases, and 12 bases stayed unmatched. CDR3 length equals 14 residues.